This T cell receptor (beta chain) comes out of a study of T cells in localized non-small cell lung cancer. In the case of this clone: Its antigen is unknown.

Germline CDR1 SGHKS, CDR2 YYEKEE (reference sequence). V lost 2 bases and J lost 4; bases outside the gene matches: 8. CDR3 length: 15 residues. Assay used: immunoSEQ multiplex PCR; TCRdb lists only in-frame clones, some missing. The sample includes 70,000 to 100,000 clones, 75% to 85% seen only once; the top ten take about a tenth. Study results and caveats: Uninvolved neighboring lung showed the greatest T cell clonality, exceeding tumor. Adjacent lung tissue had a median approximately 57 of the top 100 clones found in the tumor. Sequence data derive from only one tumor region, so heterogeneity remains possible.

This receptor was obtained from a female donor older than 55 with stage I lung adenocarcinoma. Sequenced here: peripheral blood, sampled before any cancer treatment. V usage is TRBV5-5 and J usage is TRBJ1-1; TRBD1 matches at 7 bases. The CDR3 sequence: CASSLWTGQSTEAFF. CDR3 in DNA: TGTGCCAGCAGCTTATGGACGGGACAGAGCACTGAAGCTTTCTTT. The full variable domain, completed using reference TRBV5-5 and TRBJ1-1, is DAGVTQSPTHLIKTRGQQVTLRCSPISGHKSVSWYQQVLGQGPQFIFQYYEKEERGRGNFPDRFSARQFPNYSSELNVNALLLGDSALYLCASSLWTGQSTEAFFGQGTRLTVV.